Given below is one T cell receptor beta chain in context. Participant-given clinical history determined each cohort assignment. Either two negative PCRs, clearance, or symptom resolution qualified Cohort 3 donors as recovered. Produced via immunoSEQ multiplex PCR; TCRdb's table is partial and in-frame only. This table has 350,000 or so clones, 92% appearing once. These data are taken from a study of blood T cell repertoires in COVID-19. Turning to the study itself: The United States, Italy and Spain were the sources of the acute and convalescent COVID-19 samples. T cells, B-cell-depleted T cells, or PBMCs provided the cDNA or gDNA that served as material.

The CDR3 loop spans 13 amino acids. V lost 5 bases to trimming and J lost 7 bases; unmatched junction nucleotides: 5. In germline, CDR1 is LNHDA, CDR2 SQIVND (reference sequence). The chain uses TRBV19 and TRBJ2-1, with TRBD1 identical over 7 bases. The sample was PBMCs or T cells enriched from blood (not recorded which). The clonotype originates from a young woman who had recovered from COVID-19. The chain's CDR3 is CASSRVRGNEQFF. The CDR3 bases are TGTGCCAGTAGTCGCGTCAGGGGGAATGAGCAGTTCTTC.